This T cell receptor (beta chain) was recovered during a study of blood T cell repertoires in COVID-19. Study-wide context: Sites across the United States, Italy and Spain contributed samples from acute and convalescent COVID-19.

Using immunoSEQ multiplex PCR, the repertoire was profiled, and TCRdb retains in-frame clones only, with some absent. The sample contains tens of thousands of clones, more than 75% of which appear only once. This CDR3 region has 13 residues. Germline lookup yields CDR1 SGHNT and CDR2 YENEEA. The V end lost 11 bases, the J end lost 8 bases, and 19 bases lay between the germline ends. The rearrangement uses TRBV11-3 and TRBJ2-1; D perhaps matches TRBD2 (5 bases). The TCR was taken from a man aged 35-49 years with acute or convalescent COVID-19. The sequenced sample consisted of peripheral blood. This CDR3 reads CASSLASNDEQFF. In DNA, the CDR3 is TGTGCCTCCTCCTTGGCTAGCAACGATGAGCAGTTCTTC.